This TCR beta chain was identified in a study of T cell responses to AZD1222 COVID-19 vaccine. Study results and caveats: Among AZD1222 vaccinees, only 5 or 6 were seropositive at baseline. An increase in Spike-specific TCR breadth and depth was observed after two AZD1222 doses. Per reports, nearly half of all spike-specific TCRs target regions that are unmutated in variants.

This clone was recorded only once. The antigen is undetermined. Researchers grouped second doses given at about 4 or about 12 weeks into one pool. Germline values: CDR1 GTSNPN, CDR2 SVGIG (reference sequence). V shed 5 bases, J shed 5 bases, and the junction held 13 bases outside the gene matches. The CDR3 sequence is 16 residues long. Method: immunoSEQ multiplex PCR; TCRdb's copy keeps in-frame clones and lacks some. The table records about 160,000 clones, around 89% of them present only once. The V gene is TRBV30, the J gene TRBJ2-5; 11 nucleotides match TRBD2. This sample comprised peripheral blood, obtained 28 days after the second AZD1222 dose. The sequence came from an adult who received the AZD1222 COVID-19 vaccine. The CDR3 loop is CAWGGLAGLRGETQYF. CDR3 in DNA: TGTGCCTGGGGTGGACTAGCGGGCCTACGAGGGGAGACCCAGTACTTC.